This TCR beta chain was recovered during a study of blood T cell repertoires in COVID-19. Here immunoSEQ multiplex PCR was the method, and the copy in TCRdb shows in-frame clones only, minus some. The table shows about 230,000 clones, with around four fifths occurring only once. The V gene end was trimmed by 4 bases and the J gene end by 6 bases; junction bases not matched to a gene: 16. CDR3 length equals 18 residues. The germline V gene has CDR1 SGHRS and CDR2 YFSETQ. V and J are TRBV5-1 and TRBJ2-1, with 10 positions matching TRBD1. The receptor was derived from a woman aged 70-85 years with active or convalescent COVID-19. The sequencing sample was made of peripheral blood. The CDR3 protein is CASSVFGQGVDFGNEQFF. CDR3 nucleotide sequence: TGCGCCAGCAGCGTCTTTGGACAGGGGGTAGATTTTGGCAATGAGCAGTTCTTC.